This T cell receptor beta chain was documented in a study of shared clonotypes between healthy human individuals. Study as a whole: There were three CD4 naive, three CD4 memory, two CD8 naive and one CD8 memory plates per donor. General study findings and limits: Sharing across four donors was highest in naive CD4 (approximately 5%) and lowest in memory CD8 (around 0.4%).

About this clone: What it binds is not known. Other DNA sequences in the sample encode the same CDR3.

This CDR3 contains 12 residues. CDR1 and CDR2 (germline): SEHNR, FQNEAQ (reference sequence). V was clipped by 1 base and J by 5 bases, with 6 bases between them. It was into CD45RA+ naive and CD45RA-negative memory subsets that the CD4+ cells were split. The protocol was immunoSEQ multiplex PCR, while the TCRdb copy is restricted to in-frame clones and leaves out a portion. Of millions of clones in the sample, 85% to 95% were seen once. The source is a man between 18 and 29 years old in good health. The material sequenced was naive CD4+ T cells sorted from blood. The subset denotes: CD45RA+ positively selected. V and J are TRBV7-9 and TRBJ2-7; the D gene is possibly TRBD2 (5 bases). CDR3 coding DNA: TGTGCCAGCAGCTTAGTCGGGGACGAGCAGTACTTC. Protein sequence: CASSLVGDEQYF. The entire variable domain, with the rest obtained from reference TRBV7-9 and TRBJ2-7, is as follows: DTGVSQNPRHKITKRGQNVTFRCDPISEHNRLYWYRQTLGQGPEFLTYFQNEAQLEKSRLLSDRFSAERPKGSFSTLEIQRTEQGDSAMYLCASSLVGDEQYFGPGTRLTVT.